The rows below give T cell receptor beta chains drawn from one sample of a study of T cells in localized non-small cell lung cancer. The table came from immunoSEQ multiplex PCR; TCRdb's copy has only in-frame clones and leaves some out. The top ten clones hold about 4.5% of a sample with roughly 48,000 clones, roughly 75% of them seen once. The sample consisted of PBMCs, taken before any cancer treatment. Receptor source: a woman aged 35-75 years with stage II lung adenocarcinoma. CDR3s include the opening cysteine and the closing phenylalanine or tryptophan. A D gene is named only where the DNA matches it firmly. Clone sizes are given selectively: once, few, many, or a class where the clone is expanded.

>TRBJ2-3|.|TRBV20-1|.
TGCAGTGCTAGTCAGTCCGATACGCAGTATTTT
CSASQSDTQYF
>TRBJ2-6|.|TRBV5-8|.
TGTGCCAGCAGCCCTGGGGTGAGCTCTGGGGCCAACGTCCTGACTTTC
CASSPGVSSGANVLTF
>TRBJ1-1|.|TRBV30|.
TGTGCCTGGGACAGGTTGTCGGGGTTGAACACTGAAGCTTTCTTT
CAWDRLSGLNTEAFF
>TRBJ2-1|.|TRBV5-4|.
TGTGCCAGCAGCTTAGGTCCCTACAATGAGCAGTTCTTC
CASSLGPYNEQFF
>TRBJ2-7|.|TRBV5-4|few
TGTGCCAGCAGCTTGGGTCCAGGGTCCTACGAGCAGTACTTC
CASSLGPGSYEQYF
>TRBJ2-7|.|TRBV11-2|few
TGTGCCAGCAGCTTCGGGGGCTACGAGCAGTACTTC
CASSFGGYEQYF
>TRBJ1-3|TRBD1|TRBV19|.
TGTGCCAGTAGTATATCAACAGGGGACGGAAACACCATATATTTT
CASSISTGDGNTIYF
>TRBJ1-1|.|TRBV6-1|.
TGTGCCAGCAGGACTCTAAACACTGAAGCTTTCTTT
CASRTLNTEAFF
>TRBJ1-1|.|TRBV12-5|.
TGTGCTAGTGGACGAGGCGAAAGAGGGGGCACTGAAGCTTTCTTT
CASGRGERGGTEAFF
>TRBJ1-1|.|TRBV2|once
TGTGCCAGCAGTGACGGTCCCAATGAAGCTTTCTTT
CASSDGPNEAFF
>TRBJ1-1|.|TRBV6-5|.
TGTGCCAGCATTAGGGGTGGGGGGACTGAAGCTTTCTTT
CASIRGGGTEAFF
>TRBJ2-1|TRBD2|TRBV7-9|.
TGTGCCAGCAGCGGTAGCGGGGGGTCCTACAATGAGCAGTTCTTC
CASSGSGGSYNEQFF
>TRBJ1-1|TRBD1|TRBV11-2|.
TGTGCCAGCAGCTTACTGTGGGACAGGGGGCCCACTGAAGCTTTCTTT
CASSLLWDRGPTEAFF
>TRBJ1-3|TRBD1|TRBV28|.
TGTGCCACCTACGACAGGGTCTCCGGAAACACCATATATTTT
CATYDRVSGNTIYF
>TRBJ1-2|.|TRBV19|.
TGTGCCAGTAGTATTAAGTCTAACTATGGCTACACCTTC
CASSIKSNYGYTF
>TRBJ2-7|.|TRBV4-2|.
TGTGCCAGCAGCCAAGCCAACAGCGACTCCTACGAGCAGTACTTC
CASSQANSDSYEQYF
>TRBJ1-2|.|TRBV23-1|once
TGCGCCAGCAGTCAATGGCGCCCGGACGTCTATGGCTACACCTTC
CASSQWRPDVYGYTF
>TRBJ2-3|TRBD1|TRBV5-1|.
TGCGCCAGCAGCTCCCGGGACAGGGGTGTCACAGATACGCAGTATTTT
CASSSRDRGVTDTQYF
>TRBJ2-7|.|TRBV19|.
TGTGCCAGTAGTTATAGCTCGACGACGGGGTTTTACGAGCAGTACTTC
CASSYSSTTGFYEQYF
>TRBJ1-1|TRBD1|TRBV27|.
TGTGCCAGCAGTTTATCTGTGGGGGTGTGGGACAGGGATACGAACACTGAAGCTTTCTTT
CASSLSVGVWDRDTNTEAFF
>TRBJ1-5|.|TRBV19|few
TGTGCCAGTAGTCTTCGGCGAGGGAATCAGCCCCAGCATTTT
CASSLRRGNQPQHF
>TRBJ1-1|.|TRBV7-3|.
TGTGCCAGCAGCCAAAACAGTCAAGGGCGCGGTGAAGCTTTCTTT
CASSQNSQGRGEAFF
>TRBJ1-2|.|TRBV7-9|.
TGTGCCAGCAGCTTAGTAGTGTCAAACTATGGCTACACCTTC
CASSLVVSNYGYTF
>TRBJ2-7|.|TRBV28|.
TGTGCCAGCAGCAGAGCAGGGTCCTCGTCCTACGAGCAGTACTTC
CASSRAGSSSYEQYF
>TRBJ2-7|TRBD2|TRBV15|.
TGTGCCACCAGCAGAGATAGAACTAGCGAACTATATTTCTTC
CATSRDRTSELYFF
>TRBJ2-1|TRBD1|TRBV18|.
TGTGCCAGTCGCCGGGACAGGGGGGCGGCCTACAATGAGCAGTTCTTC
CASRRDRGAAYNEQFF
>TRBJ1-2|TRBD1|TRBV7-2|.
TGTGCCAGCAGCTTCACAGGGGGCGACTATGGCTACACCTTC
CASSFTGGDYGYTF
>TRBJ1-1|TRBD1|TRBV18|.
TGTGCCAGCTCACGTACAGGGGGGTCAAACACTGAAGCTTTCTTT
CASSRTGGSNTEAFF
>TRBJ2-5|.|TRBV29-1|.
TGCAGCGTTGGGACTTCCCAGACCCAGTACTTC
CSVGTSQTQYF
>TRBJ1-1|.|TRBV30|few
TGTGCCGGGGAAGGGAACACTGAAGCTTTCTTT
CAGEGNTEAFF
>TRBJ2-1|TRBD2|TRBV7-2|.
TGTGCCAGCAGCTTCTGGTCTAGCGGGGGGCCGGACAATGAGCAGTTCTTC
CASSFWSSGGPDNEQFF
>TRBJ1-2|.|TRBV5-1|few
TGCGCCAGCAGCTTGGATCGGTCTATGGGCTACACCTTC
CASSLDRSMGYTF
>TRBJ1-2|.|TRBV20-1|.
TGCAGTGCGGGGGGCGAATATGGCTACACCTTC
CSAGGEYGYTF
>TRBJ1-1|TRBD1|TRBV19|.
TGTGCCAGTAGTCCCTTGGGGGGACAGAGACCCGCAGAAGCTTTCTTT
CASSPLGGQRPAEAFF
>TRBJ2-7|.|TRBV10-3|.
TGTGCCATCAGTGAGTTTCAAGCCTACGAGCAGTACTTC
CAISEFQAYEQYF
>TRBJ2-2|.|TRBV6-5|.
TGTGCCAGCAGTTACGCAGGGGATACCGGGGAGCTGTTTTTT
CASSYAGDTGELFF
>TRBJ1-5|TRBD1|TRBV5-6|once
TGTGCCAGCAGTCCGGGACAGGGGGGTCAGCCCCAGCATTTT
CASSPGQGGQPQHF
>TRBJ2-5|.|TRBV2|.
TGTGCCAGCAACCGACAGGGAGGGGAGACCCAGTACTTC
CASNRQGGETQYF
>TRBJ2-2|.|TRBV11-3|.
TGTGCCAGCAGCCCAGGAGAGGAGCCCGGGGAGCTGTTTTTT
CASSPGEEPGELFF
>TRBJ1-5|.|TRBV30|.
TGTGCCTGGGGGGAATCAGGGCCCCAGCATTTT
CAWGESGPQHF
>TRBJ1-1|TRBD1|TRBV6-6|.
TGTGCCAGCAGCTTACAGGGGGCCGGGGCGGACACTGAAGCTTTCTTT
CASSLQGAGADTEAFF
>TRBJ2-3|.|TRBV5-1|.
TGCGCCAGCAGCCCGGGCCGGGATACGCAGTATTTT
CASSPGRDTQYF
>TRBJ1-1|.|TRBV6-5|.
TGTGCCAGCAGTCGGCCGGGGATCGGGACTGAAGCTTTCTTT
CASSRPGIGTEAFF
>TRBJ1-5|.|TRBV10-3|.
TGTGCCATCAGTGAAACAGCTAATCAGCCCCAGCATTTT
CAISETANQPQHF
>TRBJ1-2|TRBD1|TRBV15|.
TGTGCCACCAGCAGAAGACAGGGTGAGAACTATGGCTACACCTTC
CATSRRQGENYGYTF
>TRBJ1-2|TRBD1|TRBV27|.
TGTGCCAGCAGAAGGACAGGGAATAGGGACTACACCTTC
CASRRTGNRDYTF
>TRBJ1-2|.|TRBV6-1|.
TGTGCCAGCACCGAACGGACCGGCTATGGCTACACCTTC
CASTERTGYGYTF